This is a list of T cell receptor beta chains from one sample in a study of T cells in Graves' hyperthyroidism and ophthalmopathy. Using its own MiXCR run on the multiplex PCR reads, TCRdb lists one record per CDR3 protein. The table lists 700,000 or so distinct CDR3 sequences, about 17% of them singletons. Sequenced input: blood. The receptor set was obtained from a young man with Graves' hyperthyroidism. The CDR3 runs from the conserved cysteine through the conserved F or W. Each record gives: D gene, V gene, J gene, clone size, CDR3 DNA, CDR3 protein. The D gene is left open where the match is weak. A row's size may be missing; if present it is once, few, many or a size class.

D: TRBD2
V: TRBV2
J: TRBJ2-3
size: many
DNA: TGTGCCAGTGACGGACTAGCGGGAGAGAAGGGTTTTCCAGATACGCAGTATTTT
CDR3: CASDGLAGEKGFPDTQYF

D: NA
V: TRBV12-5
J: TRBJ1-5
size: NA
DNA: TGTGCTAGTGGTTTGTCACTCAGCCAGCCCCAGCATTTT
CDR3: CASGLSLSQPQHF

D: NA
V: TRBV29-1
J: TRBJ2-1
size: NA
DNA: TGCAGCGTTGAAAAGGCAGTTCCTTACAATGAGCAGTTCTTC
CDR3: CSVEKAVPYNEQFF

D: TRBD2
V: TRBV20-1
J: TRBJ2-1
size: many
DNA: TGCAGTGCGGGTCTAGCGGGGTACAATGAGCAGTTCTTC
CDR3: CSAGLAGYNEQFF

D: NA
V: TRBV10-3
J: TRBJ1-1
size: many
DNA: TGTGCCATCAGTGAGCAGAACACTGAAGCTTTCTTT
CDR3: CAISEQNTEAFF

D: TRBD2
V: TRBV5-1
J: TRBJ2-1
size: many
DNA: TGCGCCAGCAGCTCGCAACTAGCGGGAGGGCTAAGGGAGCAGTTCTTC
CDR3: CASSSQLAGGLREQFF

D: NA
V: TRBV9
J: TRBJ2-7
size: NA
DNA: TGTGCCAGCAGCTCCCGACCCGTATCGGAGCAGTACTTC
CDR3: CASSSRPVSEQYF

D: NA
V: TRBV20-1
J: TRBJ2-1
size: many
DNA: TGCAGTGCTAGGGGCGCGAGCTCCTACAATGAGCAGTTCTTC
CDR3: CSARGASSYNEQFF

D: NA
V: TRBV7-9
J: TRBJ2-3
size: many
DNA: TGTGCCAGCAGGGGCGACCGCACGTCTGCAGATACGCAGTATTTT
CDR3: CASRGDRTSADTQYF

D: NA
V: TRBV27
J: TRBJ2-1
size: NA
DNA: TGTGCCAGCAGCTACATACCAACTAGCACGAGCTCCTACAATGAGCAGTTCTTC
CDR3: CASSYIPTSTSSYNEQFF

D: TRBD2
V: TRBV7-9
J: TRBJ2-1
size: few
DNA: TGTGCCAGCAGCCATAGCGGGCGAAGCTCCTACAATGAGCAGTTCTTC
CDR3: CASSHSGRSSYNEQFF

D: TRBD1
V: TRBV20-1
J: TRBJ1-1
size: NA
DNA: TGCAGTGCTAGACCAGACAGGGGAAAAATGAACACTGAAGCTTTCTTT
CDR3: CSARPDRGKMNTEAFF

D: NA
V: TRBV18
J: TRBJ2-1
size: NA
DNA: TGTGCCAGCTCATTTGCCGGGAGCTCCTACAATGAGCAGTTCTTC
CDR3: CASSFAGSSYNEQFF

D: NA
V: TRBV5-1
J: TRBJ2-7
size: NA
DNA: TGCGCCAGCAGCTTTATGGGGGCCGAGCAGTACTTC
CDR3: CASSFMGAEQYF

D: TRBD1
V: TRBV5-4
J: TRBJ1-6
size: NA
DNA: TGTGCCAGCAGCTCCGACAGGGCCTATAATTCACCCCTCCACTTT
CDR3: CASSSDRAYNSPLHF

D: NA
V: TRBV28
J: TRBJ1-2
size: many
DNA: TGTGCCAGCAGTCCCCGGGACGCCGCTCGTGGCTACACCTTC
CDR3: CASSPRDAARGYTF

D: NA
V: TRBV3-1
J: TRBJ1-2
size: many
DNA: TGTGCCAGCAGCCCCCTAGGACAGACCTCTAGCCATGGCTACACCTTC
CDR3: CASSPLGQTSSHGYTF

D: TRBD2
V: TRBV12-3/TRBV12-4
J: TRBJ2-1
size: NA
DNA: TGTGCCAGCAGTTTCCCAGCCCCCCTAGCGGGACCGAGCGGCTGGCGCAATGAGCAGTTCTTC
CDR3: CASSFPAPLAGPSGWRNEQFF

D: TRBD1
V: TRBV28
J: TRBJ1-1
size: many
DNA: TGTGCCAGCTCTTTAGGGGGCGCGGCTGAAGCTTTCTTT
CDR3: CASSLGGAAEAFF

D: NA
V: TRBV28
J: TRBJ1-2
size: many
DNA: TGTGCCAGCAGTTTAACGGGCAACTATGGCTACACCTTC
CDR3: CASSLTGNYGYTF

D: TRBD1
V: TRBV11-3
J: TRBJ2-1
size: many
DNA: TGTGCCAGCAGCTCACGGGACAGGGAGCATGAGCAGTTCTTC
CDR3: CASSSRDREHEQFF

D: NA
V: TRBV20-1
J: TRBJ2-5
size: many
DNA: TGCAGTGCGCTCCCGGGACAAAACCCACAAGAGACCCAGTACTTC
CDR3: CSALPGQNPQETQYF

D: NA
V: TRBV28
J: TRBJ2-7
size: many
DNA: TGTGCCAGCAGTTCCGGACGGGTCGCTTGGCGGTACGAGCAGTACTTC
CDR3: CASSSGRVAWRYEQYF

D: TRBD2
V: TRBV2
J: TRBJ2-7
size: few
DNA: TGTGCCAGCAGCTTAGCCGGGACTAGCGGGAGGTACGAGCAGTACTTC
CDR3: CASSLAGTSGRYEQYF

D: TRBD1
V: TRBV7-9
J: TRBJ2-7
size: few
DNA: TGTGCCAGCAGCCCGACGACAGGGGACGAGCAGTACTTC
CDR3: CASSPTTGDEQYF

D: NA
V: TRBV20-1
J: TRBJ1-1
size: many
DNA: TGCAGTGCTAGAATTTTAGGGTATACGAACACTGAAGCTTTCTTT
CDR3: CSARILGYTNTEAFF

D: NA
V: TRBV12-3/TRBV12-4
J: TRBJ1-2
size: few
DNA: TGTGCCAGCAGTCCGGGACCGAACTATGGCTACACCTTC
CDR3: CASSPGPNYGYTF

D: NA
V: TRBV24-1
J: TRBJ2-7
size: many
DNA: TGTGCCACCAGTGATTTGGACAGGCCCTACGAGCAGTACTTC
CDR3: CATSDLDRPYEQYF

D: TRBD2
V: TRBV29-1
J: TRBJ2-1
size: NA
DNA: TGCAGCGTTGGTAGCGTGGTCCTAGCGGGAGGCAATGAGCAGTTCTTC
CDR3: CSVGSVVLAGGNEQFF

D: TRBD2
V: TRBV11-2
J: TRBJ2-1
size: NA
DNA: TGTGCCAGCAGCTTAGGCAGCGGGAGGGCCGGAAATGAGCAGTTCTTC
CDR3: CASSLGSGRAGNEQFF

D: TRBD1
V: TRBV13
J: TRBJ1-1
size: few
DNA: TGTGCCAGCAGCTTGGACTGGACAGGGGATACTGAAGCTTTCTTT
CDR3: CASSLDWTGDTEAFF

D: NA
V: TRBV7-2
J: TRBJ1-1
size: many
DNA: TGTGCCAGCAGCTCAGGGAACCCTGAAGCTTTCTTT
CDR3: CASSSGNPEAFF

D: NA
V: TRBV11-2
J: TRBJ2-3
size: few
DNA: TGTGCCAGCAGCTCTACGAAAGATACGCAGTATTTT
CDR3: CASSSTKDTQYF

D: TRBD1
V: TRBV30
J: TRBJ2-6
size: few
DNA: TGTGCCTGGAGTAGGACAGGGGCTGGGGCCAACGTCCTGACTTTC
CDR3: CAWSRTGAGANVLTF

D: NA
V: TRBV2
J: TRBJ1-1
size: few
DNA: TGTGCCAGCAGGGTCCGGAGGATCACTGAAGCTTTCTTT
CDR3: CASRVRRITEAFF

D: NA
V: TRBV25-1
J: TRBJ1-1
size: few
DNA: TGTGCCAGCAGTATTGGCTACACTGAAGCTTTCTTT
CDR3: CASSIGYTEAFF

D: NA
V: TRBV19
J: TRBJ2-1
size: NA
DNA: TGTGCCAGTAAAAGGGCAGTGCTTTACAATGAGCAGTTCTTC
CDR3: CASKRAVLYNEQFF

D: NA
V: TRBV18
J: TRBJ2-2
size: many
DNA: TGTGCCAGCTCACCACGCGTGGGAGCTAGCACCGGGGAGCTGTTTTTT
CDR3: CASSPRVGASTGELFF

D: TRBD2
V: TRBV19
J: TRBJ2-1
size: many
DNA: TGTGCCAGTAGTGTCAGCGGGAGTGGGAATGAGCAGTTCTTC
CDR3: CASSVSGSGNEQFF

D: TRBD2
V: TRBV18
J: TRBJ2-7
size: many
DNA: TGTGCCAGCTCACCACCATTAGCGGGCGACTACGAGCAGTACTTC
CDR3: CASSPPLAGDYEQYF

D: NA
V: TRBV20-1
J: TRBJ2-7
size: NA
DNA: TGCAGTGCTAGAAAGGGGGTAGTTAGCGGCGAGCAGTACTTC
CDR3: CSARKGVVSGEQYF

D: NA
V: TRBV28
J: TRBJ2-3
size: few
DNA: TGTGCCGTCACACTACCGGGGATACCTAGCACAGATACGCAGTATTTT
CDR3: CAVTLPGIPSTDTQYF

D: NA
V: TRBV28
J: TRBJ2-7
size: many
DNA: TGTGCCAGCAGTTCAGGGTCCTACGAGCAGTACTTC
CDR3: CASSSGSYEQYF

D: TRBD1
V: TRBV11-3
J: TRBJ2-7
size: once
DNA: TGTGCCAGCAGCTCATCTGGGATGGGACAGATCTACGAGCAGTACTTC
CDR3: CASSSSGMGQIYEQYF

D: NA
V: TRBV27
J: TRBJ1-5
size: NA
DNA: TGTGCCAGCATTGCTGAAGGTCCCAAGGGTCAGCCCCAGCATTTT
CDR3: CASIAEGPKGQPQHF

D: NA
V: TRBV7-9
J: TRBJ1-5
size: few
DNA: TGTGCCAGCAGCTTAGAGGGCCAAGATAGCAATCAGCCCCAGCATTTT
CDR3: CASSLEGQDSNQPQHF

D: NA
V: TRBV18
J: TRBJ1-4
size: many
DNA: TGTGCCAGCTCACCACCGATAACAGGGAAAAATGAAAAACTGTTTTTT
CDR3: CASSPPITGKNEKLFF

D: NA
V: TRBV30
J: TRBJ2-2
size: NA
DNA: TGTGCCTCCCCCGAGGGCGCGGGCACCGGGGAGCTGTTTTTT
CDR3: CASPEGAGTGELFF

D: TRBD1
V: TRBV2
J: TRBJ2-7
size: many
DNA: TGTGCCAGCTCCGAACCCGGGACAGGGGTCTACGAGCAGTACTTC
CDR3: CASSEPGTGVYEQYF

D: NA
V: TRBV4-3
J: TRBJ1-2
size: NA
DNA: TGCGCCAGCAGCCAAGAGCCAGGGATCTATGGCTACACCTTC
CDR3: CASSQEPGIYGYTF

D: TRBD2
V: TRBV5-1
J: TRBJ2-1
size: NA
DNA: TGCGCCAGCAGCGACACTAGCGGTGAGCAGTTCTTC
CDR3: CASSDTSGEQFF

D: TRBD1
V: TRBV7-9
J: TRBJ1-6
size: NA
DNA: TGTGCCAGCAGCTTACCCTCGGACAGGTCTTATAATTCACCCCTCCACTTT
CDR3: CASSLPSDRSYNSPLHF

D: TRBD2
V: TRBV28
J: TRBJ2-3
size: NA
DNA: TGTGCCAGCAGCGAACCCGGGACTAGCGGGAGTACGCAGTATTTT
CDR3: CASSEPGTSGSTQYF

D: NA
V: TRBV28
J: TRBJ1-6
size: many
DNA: TGTGCCAGCAGTTTGGTGGTTAATTCACCCCTCCACTTT
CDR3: CASSLVVNSPLHF

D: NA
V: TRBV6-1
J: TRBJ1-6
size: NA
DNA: TGTGCCAGCAGCCGGGATCCGAATTCACCCCTCCACTTT
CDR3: CASSRDPNSPLHF

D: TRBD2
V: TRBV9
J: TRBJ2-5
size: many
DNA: TGTGCCAGCAGCCTTAGCGGGAATGAGGTAGAGACCCAGTACTTC
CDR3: CASSLSGNEVETQYF

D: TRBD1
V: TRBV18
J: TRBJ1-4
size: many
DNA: TGTGCCAGCTCACCCCAGGGGGATGAAAAACTGTTTTTT
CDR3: CASSPQGDEKLFF

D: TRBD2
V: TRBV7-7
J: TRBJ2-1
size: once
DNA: TGTGCCAGCAGCTATAGCGGGAGTAGCAACAATGAGCAGTTCTTC
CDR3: CASSYSGSSNNEQFF

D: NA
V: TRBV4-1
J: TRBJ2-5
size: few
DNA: TGCGCCAGCAGCCAAGGGCTAAAGAGGTTCGAAGAGACCCAGTACTTC
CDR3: CASSQGLKRFEETQYF